The 14 T cell receptor beta chains presented below share a single source sample, sequenced in a study of patients and donors after allogeneic stem cell transplantation. One entry per CDR3 protein, called by TCRdb with MiXCR from the RT-PCR reads. The data show approximately 760 distinct CDR3 sequences, approximately 1.5% seen once. The specimen was blood, either unsorted or a sorted T cell fraction (not recorded which). The receptors were gathered from a human donor who was either an allogeneic HSCT recipient or a stem cell or donor lymphocyte infusion donor (not recorded which). It is not recorded whose cells these are; they may come from a transplant donor.

By share, this clonotype counts as large (0.1 to 1%). The rearrangement uses TRBV28 and TRBJ1-2; D possibly corresponds to TRBD1 (6 bases). The CDR3 covers 13 residues. V lost 5 bases to trimming and J lost 8 bases, with 15 bases between them. Looked up from germline, CDR1 is MDHEN and CDR2 is SYDVKM. CDR3 loop: CASSDPSGGGYTF. For the CDR3, the DNA is TGTGCCAGCAGTGACCCTTCGGGGGGCGGCTACACCTTC.

This clonotype is labeled as medium-sized (0.01 to 0.1%). The rearrangement joins TRBV2 to TRBJ1-1, with TRBD1 matching over 7 bases. V lost 7 bases and J lost 2; bases outside the gene matches: 7. CDR3 length: 14 residues. CDR1 is SNHLY and CDR2 is FYNNEI in the germline V gene. The DNA of the CDR3 is TGTGCCAGCAACGGGGACAGCGCCAACACTGAAGCTTTCTTT. Its protein is CASNGDSANTEAFF.

J is TRBJ1-5 and V is TRBV2; no reliable D call. The germline V gene encodes CDR1 SNHLY and CDR2 FYNNEI. This CDR3 comprises 15 residues. V was shortened by 3 bases and J by 0 bases, with 9 bases between the two germline ends. CDR3 nucleotide sequence: TGTGCCAGCAGTGACCCCCGGTATAGCAATCAGCCCCAGCATTTT. Its translation: CASSDPRYSNQPQHF.

This clonotype qualifies as medium-sized. The chain couples TRBV7-9 to TRBJ2-3; D unresolved. The CDR3 sequence is 14 residues long. Germline CDR1 reads SEHNR; CDR2 reads FQNEAQ (reference sequence). Trimming pared 5 bases from V and 14 bases from J, leaving 23 bases between. This chain's CDR3 is CASSLVVGFPRWYF. CDR3 sequence (DNA): TGTGCCAGCAGCCTTGTCGTGGGATTCCCACGTTGGTATTTT.

This sequence joins TRBV5-6 and TRBJ2-1, with a weak D call TRBD1 (5 bases). Germline CDR1 SGHDT, CDR2 YYEEEE. The V gene lost 6 bases and the J gene lost 8 bases, with 24 bases spanning the gap. The CDR3 totals 16 residues. CDR3: CASTTDGAPVDDEQFF. The DNA of the CDR3 is TGTGCCAGCACCACCGATGGGGCCCCAGTGGATGATGAGCAGTTCTTC.

This clonotype ranks as medium-sized. The rearrangement uses TRBV6-5 and TRBJ2-4; no clear D gene. Per the germline V gene, CDR1 is MNHEY and CDR2 is SVGAGI. With 0 bases removed from V and 3 bases from J, the gap between germline ends came to 3 bases. This CDR3 region has 13 residues. The CDR3 coding sequence is TGTGCCAGCAGTTACTCTGGCAAAAACATTCAGTACTTC. Translated: CASSYSGKNIQYF.

This clonotype is labeled as medium-sized. The CDR3 DNA reads TGTGCCAGTAGTATGTTGTCGGGCGCCGAGCAGTACTTC. Its protein product is CASSMLSGAEQYF. This chain joins TRBV19 and TRBJ2-7, with no clear D. This CDR3 has 13 amino acids. From germline, CDR1 is LNHDA and CDR2 SQIVND (reference sequence). V lost 3 bases and J lost 6, with 12 bases in between.

In its sample, this clonotype ranks as large. The chain is built from TRBV7-6 and TRBJ2-1, with D possibly TRBD2 on 5 matching bases. Trimming cost V 2 bases and J 3 bases, with 17 bases left between them. The CDR3 has 17 residues. Per the germline V gene, CDR1 is SGHVS and CDR2 is FNYEAQ. For the CDR3, the DNA is TGTGCCAGCAGCTTATATTTACCGGCTAGCAACTACAATGAGCAGTTCTTC. Translating it yields CASSLYLPASNYNEQFF.

By its share, this clonotype is medium-sized. The chain recombines TRBV4-3 with TRBJ2-7; 13 nucleotides match TRBD2. The CDR3 spans 16 residues. Germline values: CDR1 LGHNA, CDR2 YSLEER. J was trimmed by 8 bases and V by 0 bases; bases with no gene match: 7. Here the CDR3 DNA reads TGCGCCAGCAGCCAAGAGGGACTAGCGGGATCTTTGAAGCAGTACTTC. This sequence encodes CASSQEGLAGSLKQYF.

Judged by abundance, this clonotype is large. The chain recombines TRBV2 with TRBJ2-3; tentatively, D is TRBD1 (6 bases). The V and J ends lost 4 bases and 1 base respectively, with 15 bases between them. CDR1 SNHLY and CDR2 FYNNEI come from the germline V gene. This CDR3 has 16 amino acids. Here the CDR3 DNA reads TGTGCCAGCAGTGGAGGACAGATTCGGGGCACAGATACGCAGTATTTT. It yields the protein CASSGGQIRGTDTQYF.

This clonotype is categorized as large (0.1 to 1%). The rearrangement uses TRBV3-1 and TRBJ1-5; 7 bases match TRBD1. The length of the CDR3 is 14 residues. Unmatched junction bases numbered 1, after V lost 5 bases and J lost 0 bases. Germline lookup yields CDR1 LGHDT and CDR2 YNNKEL (reference sequence). CDR3 protein: CASSTGDSNQPQHF. In DNA form, the CDR3 reads TGTGCCAGCAGCACAGGGGATAGCAATCAGCCCCAGCATTTT.

The V and J genes are TRBV12-3 or TRBV12-4 and TRBJ2-5; 7 nucleotides align to TRBD1. This CDR3 has 15 amino acids. V lost 8 bases and J lost 2; bases outside the gene matches: 11. The CDR3 spells CASSEWGRGQETQYF. The CDR3 DNA follows: TGTGCCAGCTCCGAGTGGGGCAGGGGGCAAGAGACCCAGTACTTC.

In this sample, this clonotype is medium-sized. V is TRBV28 and J is TRBJ2-4; tentatively, D is TRBD1 (6 bases). Trimming removed 6 bases at V and 8 bases at J, with 23 bases between. The germline V gene encodes CDR1 MDHEN and CDR2 SYDVKM. The CDR3 is 16 amino acids. CDR3 sequence reads: CASSFPLATGTDIQYF. CDR3 DNA: TGTGCCAGCAGCTTCCCGTTGGCCACAGGGACGGACATTCAGTACTTC.

By share, this clonotype ranks as large. V gene TRBV7-3 combines with J gene TRBJ1-2; the match to TRBD1 covers 10 bases. CDR1 is SGHTA and CDR2 is FQGTGA in the germline V gene. The V and J ends lost 1 base and 8 bases, in that order; junction bases with no gene match: 16. The CDR3 contains 18 residues. As DNA, the CDR3 is TGTGCCAGCAGCTTAAGTCACCCCCGGACAGGGGGTACTCGCGGCTACACCTTC. Its translation: CASSLSHPRTGGTRGYTF.